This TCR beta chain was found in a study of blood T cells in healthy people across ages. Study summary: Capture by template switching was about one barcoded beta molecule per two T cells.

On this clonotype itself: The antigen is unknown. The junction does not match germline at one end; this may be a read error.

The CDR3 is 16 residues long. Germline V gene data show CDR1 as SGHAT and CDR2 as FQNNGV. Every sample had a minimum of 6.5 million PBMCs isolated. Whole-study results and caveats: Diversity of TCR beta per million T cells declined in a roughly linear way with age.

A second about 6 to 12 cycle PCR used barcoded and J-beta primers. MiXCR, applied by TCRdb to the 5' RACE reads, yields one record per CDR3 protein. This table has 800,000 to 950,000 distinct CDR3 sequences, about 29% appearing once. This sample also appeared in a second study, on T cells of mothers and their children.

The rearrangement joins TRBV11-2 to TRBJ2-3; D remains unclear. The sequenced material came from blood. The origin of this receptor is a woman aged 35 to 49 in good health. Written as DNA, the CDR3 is TGTGCCAGCAGCTTAGAGCTGGACGGCAAGGCAGATACGCAGTACTTT. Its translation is CASSLELDGKADTQYF.